The clone carrying this T cell receptor (beta chain) was observed a single time. No antigen is known for it. The data originate from a study of cytomegalovirus exposure and HLA in healthy donors. General observations from the study: With later analysis, a missense DCLRE1C variant became linked to TCR beta V- and J-gene trimming.

From germline, CDR1 is SGHRS and CDR2 YFSETQ. Trimming pared 4 bases from V and 3 bases from J, leaving 12 bases between. The CDR3 totals 14 residues. Sampled while nominally healthy, donors likely had unrecorded immune exposures. PCR involved 60 Vbeta and 13 Jbeta primers. Repertoires were generated with immunoSEQ multiplex PCR, while TCRdb's copy carries only in-frame clones and drops some. The table has about 160,000 clones, 75% to 85% seen once. The receptor comes from a middle-aged man in good health and CMV-seropositive. The V call is TRBV5-1, the J call TRBJ2-3, with no clear D. What was sequenced was PBMCs. The CDR3 sequence: CASSRPDSTDTQYF. The CDR3 nucleotides read TGCGCCAGCAGCCGCCCCGACTCGACAGATACGCAGTATTTT.